A single sample gave rise to the 16 T cell receptor beta chains below, sequenced in a study of vaccination and CD4 T cells after COVID-19. The Oncomine TCR Beta short-read assay sequenced DNA from cultured CD4+ T cells. TCRdb analysed the PCR reads with MiXCR anew, one entry per CDR3 protein. This table holds about 20,000 distinct CDR3 sequences, 23% found once. The antigens these receptors bind are not known. Treatment noted: 10-day PBMC culture with coronavirus spike peptide pools or control peptides (ViraFEST assay). What was sequenced was cultured CD4+ T cells from blood. The receptor source for this set is a human donor with COVID-19.

This clonotype has a handful of counts. The rearrangement links TRBV12-5 to TRBJ1-6; 7 positions match TRBD1. CDR3 length: 13 residues. V shed 5 bases, J shed 10 bases, and the junction held 5 bases outside the gene matches. Germline V gene data show CDR1 as LGHNT and CDR2 as FRNRAP. CDR3 nucleotides: TGTGCTAGTGGTCCGACAGGGAGGTCACCCCTCCACTTT. Encoded protein: CASGPTGRSPLHF.

Regarding this clonotype: At one of its ends the junction is not consistent with the germline gene, which may arise from a read error. The chain combines TRBV2 with TRBJ2-1; 7 bases are shared with TRBD1. CDR3 length equals 14 residues. CDR1 and CDR2 (germline): SNHLY, FYNNEI. The CDR3 DNA is TGTGCCAGCAGAGAAGGTAGGGGGCCGGGTGAGCAGTTCTTC. Translated, it gives CASREGRGPGEQFF.

In its sample, this clonotype ranks as medium-sized. The CDR3 coding sequence is TGTGCCAGCAGTTACTCGAGGGGGATTAGCAATCAGCCCCAGCATTTT. Amino acid sequence: CASSYSRGISNQPQHF. The chain combines TRBV6-2 or TRBV6-3 with TRBJ1-5; maybe TRBD1 (6 bases). The CDR3 spans 16 residues. The V end was cut by 0 bases, the J end by 0 bases, with 9 bases between. The germline gives CDR1 MNHEY, CDR2 SVGEGT.

The rearrangement joins TRBV5-1 to TRBJ2-1; 7 nucleotides line up with TRBD1. The CDR3 sequence is 16 residues long. Germline lookup yields CDR1 SGHRS and CDR2 YFSETQ. With V trimmed by 0 bases and J by 2 bases, 5 bases remained unmatched. DNA for the CDR3: TGCGCCAGCAGCTTGGACCGGCAGGGGGCCTACAATGAGCAGTTCTTC. Translation: CASSLDRQGAYNEQFF. Full variable domain (missing parts from reference TRBV5-1 and TRBJ2-1): KAGVTQTPRYLIKTRGQQVTLSCSPISGHRSVSWYQQTPGQGLQFLFEYFSETQRNKGNFPGRFSGRQFSNSRSEMNVSTLELGDSALYLCASSLDRQGAYNEQFFGPGTRLTVL.

The chain has TRBV19 and TRBJ2-5; maybe TRBD2 (5 bases). The CDR3 is made up of 11 amino acids. Germline values: CDR1 LNHDA, CDR2 SQIVND (reference sequence). The ends were cut back, 5 bases at V and 7 bases at J, with 8 bases in the middle. The CDR3 DNA follows: TGTGCCAGTAGTCGGGGTCCGACCCAGTACTTC. It codes for CASSRGPTQYF. Complete variable domain (other parts from reference TRBV19 and TRBJ2-5): DGGITQSPKYLFRKEGQNVTLSCEQNLNHDAMYWYRQDPGQGLRLIYYSQIVNDFQKGDIAEGYSVSREKKESFPLTVTSAQKNPTAFYLCASSRGPTQYFGPGTRLLVL.

This clonotype has a handful of counts. The chain joins TRBV5-6 to TRBJ2-2, with 8 bases that match TRBD1. This CDR3 contains 16 residues. CDR1 and CDR2 from the germline V gene are SGHDT and YYEEEE. V shed 4 bases and J 2 bases; nucleotides not matched to a gene: 7. The CDR3, as DNA: TGTGCCAGCAGCAACCTGGGACAGGCAAACACCGGGGAGCTGTTTTTT. As protein: CASSNLGQANTGELFF.

This chain joins TRBV28 and TRBJ1-2; TRBD1 aligns across 7 bases. The germline gives CDR1 MDHEN, CDR2 SYDVKM. Trimming removed 6 bases from V and 8 bases from J; junction bases left unmatched: 9. This CDR3 comprises 13 residues. The CDR3 protein is CASRVTGRNGYTF. The CDR3 nucleotides are TGTGCCAGCAGGGTGACAGGGCGCAACGGCTACACCTTC.

The rearrangement joins TRBV9 to TRBJ2-7; 8 nucleotides agree with TRBD1. The junction had 10 bases not matched to a gene; V was cut back by 4 bases and J by 7 bases. The CDR3 contains 14 residues. Germline V lookup: CDR1 SGDLS, CDR2 YYNGEE. CDR3 protein: CASSPRQGTGEQYF. The CDR3 DNA sequence: TGTGCCAGCAGCCCACGACAGGGGACGGGGGAGCAGTACTTC. Complete variable domain (other parts from reference TRBV9 and TRBJ2-7): DSGVTQTPKHLITATGQRVTLRCSPRSGDLSVYWYQQSLDQGLQFLIQYYNGEERAKGNILERFSAQQFPDLHSELNLSSLELGDSALYFCASSPRQGTGEQYFGPGTRLTVT.

In regard to this clonotype: Just one base apart from a much larger clone, this may be a read error. The rearrangement joins TRBV27 to TRBJ1-6; perhaps TRBD1 as D (6 bases). The CDR3 is made up of 13 amino acids. The germline CDR1 and CDR2 sequences are MNHEY and SMNVEV (reference sequence). The DNA for the CDR3 is TGTGCCAGCAGCGGGGGCATTAATTCATCCCTCCACTTT. This sequence encodes CASSGGINSSLHF.

This rearrangement joins TRBV5-8 to TRBJ2-3; 11 bases are shared with TRBD1. Trimming at V came to 0 bases and at J to 4 bases, leaving 4 bases not matched to a gene. Germline loops: CDR1 SGHTS, CDR2 YDEGEE. The CDR3 length is 16 residues. This CDR3 is CASSLVGQGVADTQYF. The CDR3 DNA reads as TGTGCCAGCAGCTTGGTGGGACAGGGGGTCGCAGATACGCAGTATTTT.

This sequence joins TRBV7-3 and TRBJ2-5, with D perhaps TRBD1 (6 bases). V was cut by 7 bases and J by 5 bases, with 11 bases left in between. The CDR3 sequence is 12 residues long. CDR1 is SGHTA and CDR2 is FQGTGA in the germline V gene. The CDR3 DNA is TGTGCCAGCATAGGAAGGGGGGAGACCCAGTACTTC. Amino acid sequence: CASIGRGETQYF.

The CDR3 spells CASSTRTGAYNEQFF. The CDR3 DNA reads as TGTGCCAGCAGCACACGGACAGGGGCTTACAATGAGCAGTTCTTC. The chain recombines TRBV11-2 with TRBJ2-1; 9 bases are shared with TRBD1. The CDR3 is 15 amino acids. The V and J ends lost 5 bases and 4 bases, in that order; junction bases with no gene match: 6. The germline V gene encodes CDR1 SGHAT and CDR2 FQNNGV.

The V call is TRBV2, the J call TRBJ2-5, with D perhaps assigned TRBD1 or TRBD2 (5 bases each). The CDR3 runs to 14 residues. The ends were cut back, 3 bases at V and 5 bases at J, with 13 bases in the middle. Germline assignment: CDR1 SNHLY and CDR2 FYNNEI. CDR3 loop: CASSERDVRETQYF. DNA for the CDR3: TGTGCCAGCAGTGAGAGGGACGTTCGGGAGACCCAGTACTTC.

The J gene is TRBJ2-5, the V gene TRBV5-1, with D unresolved. This CDR3 has 14 amino acids. Trimming removed 0 bases at V and 4 bases at J, with 10 bases between. CDR1 is SGHRS and CDR2 is YFSETQ in the germline V gene. The CDR3 DNA reads as TGCGCCAGCAGCTTGGTTATGAGTAGAGAGACCCAGTACTTC. The encoded protein is CASSLVMSRETQYF.

The rearrangement joins TRBV7-2 to TRBJ1-5, with D unresolved. V dropped 2 bases and J dropped 9 bases, with 11 bases sitting between them. The CDR3 consists of 13 residues. Per the germline V gene, CDR1 is SGHTA and CDR2 is FQGNSA. The CDR3 protein is CASSLQARGPQHF. The CDR3 nucleotides are TGTGCCAGCAGCTTACAGGCCCGGGGGCCCCAGCATTTT.

Only a few counts were recorded for this clonotype. The chain has TRBV7-9 and TRBJ2-1; possible D gene TRBD1, 5 bases. CDR1 is SEHNR, CDR2 FQNEAQ, per germline (reference sequence). The V and J ends lost 1 base and 10 bases respectively, with 14 bases between them. The CDR3 has 14 residues. The CDR3 here is CASSLGVPSGEQFF. DNA of the CDR3: TGTGCCAGCAGCTTAGGGGTTCCTTCAGGGGAGCAGTTCTTC.